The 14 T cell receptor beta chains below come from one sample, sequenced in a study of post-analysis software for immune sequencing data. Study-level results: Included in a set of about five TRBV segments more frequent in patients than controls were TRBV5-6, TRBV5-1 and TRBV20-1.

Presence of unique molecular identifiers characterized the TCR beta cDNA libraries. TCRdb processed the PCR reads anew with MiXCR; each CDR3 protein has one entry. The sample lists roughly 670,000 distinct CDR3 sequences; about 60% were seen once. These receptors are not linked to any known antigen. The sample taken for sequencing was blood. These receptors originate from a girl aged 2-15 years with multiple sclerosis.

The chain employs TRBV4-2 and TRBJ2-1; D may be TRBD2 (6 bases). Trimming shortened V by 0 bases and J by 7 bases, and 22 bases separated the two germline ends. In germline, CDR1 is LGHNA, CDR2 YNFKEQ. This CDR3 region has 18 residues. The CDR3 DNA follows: TGTGCCAGCAGCCAAGATCTCATTGGTGCGGGGACGGGAAATGAGCAGTTCTTC. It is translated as CASSQDLIGAGTGNEQFF.

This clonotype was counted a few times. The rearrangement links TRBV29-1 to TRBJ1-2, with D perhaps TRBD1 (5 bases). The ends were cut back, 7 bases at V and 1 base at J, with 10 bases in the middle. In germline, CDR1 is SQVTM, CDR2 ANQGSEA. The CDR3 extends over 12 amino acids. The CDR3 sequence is CSAGQDNYGYTF. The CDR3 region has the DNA TGCAGCGCGGGGCAGGATAACTATGGCTACACCTTC.

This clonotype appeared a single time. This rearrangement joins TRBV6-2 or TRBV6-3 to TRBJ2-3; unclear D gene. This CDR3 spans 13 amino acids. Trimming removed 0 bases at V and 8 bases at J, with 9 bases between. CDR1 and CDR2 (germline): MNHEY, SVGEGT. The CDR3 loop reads CASSYSIRGTQYF. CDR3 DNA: TGTGCCAGCAGTTACTCGATACGTGGTACGCAGTATTTT.

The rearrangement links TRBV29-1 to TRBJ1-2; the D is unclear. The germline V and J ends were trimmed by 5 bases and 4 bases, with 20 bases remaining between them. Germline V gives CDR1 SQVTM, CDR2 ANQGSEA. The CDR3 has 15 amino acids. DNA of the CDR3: TGCAGCGTTTGGATGGACCGTGGAGTGACCTATGGCTACACCTTC. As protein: CSVWMDRGVTYGYTF.

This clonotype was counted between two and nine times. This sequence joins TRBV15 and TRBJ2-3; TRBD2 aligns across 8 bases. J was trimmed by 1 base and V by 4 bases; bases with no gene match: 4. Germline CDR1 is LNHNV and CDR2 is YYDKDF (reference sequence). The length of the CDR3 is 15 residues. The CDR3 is CATSNAGGRTDTQYF. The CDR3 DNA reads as TGTGCCACCAGCAACGCGGGAGGCCGCACAGATACGCAGTATTTT.

CDR3 region: CASRRTTGTPGWGYTF. The CDR3 DNA reads TGTGCCAGCAGACGGACTACCGGGACCCCTGGTTGGGGCTACACCTTC. The V gene is TRBV6-6, the J gene TRBJ1-2, with a tentative D call TRBD1 (5 bases). Germline CDR1 reads MNHNY; CDR2 reads SVGAGI (reference sequence). The V gene lost 6 bases and the J gene lost 8 bases, with 25 bases spanning the gap. The CDR3 has 16 residues.

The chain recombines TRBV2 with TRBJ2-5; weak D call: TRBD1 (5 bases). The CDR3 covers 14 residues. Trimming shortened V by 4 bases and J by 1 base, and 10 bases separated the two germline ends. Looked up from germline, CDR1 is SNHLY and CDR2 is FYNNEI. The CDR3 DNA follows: TGTGCCAGCAGTGCCCAGACAGCCCAAGAGACCCAGTACTTC. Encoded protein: CASSAQTAQETQYF.

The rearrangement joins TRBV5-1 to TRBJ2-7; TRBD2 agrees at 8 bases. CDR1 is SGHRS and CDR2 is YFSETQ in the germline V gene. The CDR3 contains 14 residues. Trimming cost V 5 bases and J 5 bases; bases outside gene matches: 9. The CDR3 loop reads CASRKIAGTHEQYF. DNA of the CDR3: TGCGCCAGCAGAAAAATAGCGGGAACCCACGAGCAGTACTTC.

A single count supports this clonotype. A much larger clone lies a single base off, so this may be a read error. CDR3: CASSYEGTGANVRTF. Here the CDR3 DNA reads TGTGCCAGCAGTTACGAGGGGACCGGGGCCAACGTCCGGACTTTC. The rearrangement links TRBV6-2 or TRBV6-3 to TRBJ2-6; D tentatively reads TRBD1 or TRBD2 (5 bases each). In germline, CDR1 is MNHEY, CDR2 SVGEGT. This CDR3 is built from 15 residues.

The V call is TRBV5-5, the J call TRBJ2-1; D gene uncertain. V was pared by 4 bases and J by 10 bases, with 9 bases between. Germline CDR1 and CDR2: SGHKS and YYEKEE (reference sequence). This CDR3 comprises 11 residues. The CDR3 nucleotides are TGTGCCAGCAGCCATAGCCGGGAGCAGTTCTTC. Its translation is CASSHSREQFF.

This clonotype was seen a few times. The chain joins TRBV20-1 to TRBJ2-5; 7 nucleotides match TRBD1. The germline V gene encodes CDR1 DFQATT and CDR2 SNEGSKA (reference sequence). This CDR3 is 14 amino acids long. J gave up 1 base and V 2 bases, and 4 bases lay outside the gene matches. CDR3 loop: CSARLRTGQETQYF. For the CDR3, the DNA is TGCAGTGCTAGACTCCGGACAGGCCAAGAGACCCAGTACTTC.

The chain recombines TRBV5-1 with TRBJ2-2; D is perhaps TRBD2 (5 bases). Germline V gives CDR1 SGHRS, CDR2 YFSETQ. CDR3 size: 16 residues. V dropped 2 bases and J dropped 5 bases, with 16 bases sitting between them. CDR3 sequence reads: CASSFSELRVTGELFF. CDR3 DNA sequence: TGCGCCAGCAGCTTTTCGGAGTTGAGGGTGACCGGGGAGCTGTTTTTT.

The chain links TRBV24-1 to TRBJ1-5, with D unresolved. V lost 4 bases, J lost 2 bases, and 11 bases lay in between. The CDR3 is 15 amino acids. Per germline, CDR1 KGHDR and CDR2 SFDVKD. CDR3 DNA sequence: TGTGCCACCAGTGACCGCATCGAGGGCAATCAGCCCCAGCATTTT. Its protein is CATSDRIEGNQPQHF.

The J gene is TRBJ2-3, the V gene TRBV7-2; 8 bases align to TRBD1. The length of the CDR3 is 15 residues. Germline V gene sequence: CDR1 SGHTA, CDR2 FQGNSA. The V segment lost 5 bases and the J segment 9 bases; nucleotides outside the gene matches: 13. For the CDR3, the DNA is TGTGCCAGCAGCCCAGCCCTTATACAGGGGGAAACGCAGTATTTT. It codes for CASSPALIQGETQYF. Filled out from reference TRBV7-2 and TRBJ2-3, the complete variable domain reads GAGVSQSPSNKVTEKGKDVELRCDPISGHTALYWYRQSLGQGLEFLIYFQGNSAPDKSGLPSDRFSAERTGGSVSTLTIQRTQQEDSAVYLCASSPALIQGETQYFGPGTRLTVL.